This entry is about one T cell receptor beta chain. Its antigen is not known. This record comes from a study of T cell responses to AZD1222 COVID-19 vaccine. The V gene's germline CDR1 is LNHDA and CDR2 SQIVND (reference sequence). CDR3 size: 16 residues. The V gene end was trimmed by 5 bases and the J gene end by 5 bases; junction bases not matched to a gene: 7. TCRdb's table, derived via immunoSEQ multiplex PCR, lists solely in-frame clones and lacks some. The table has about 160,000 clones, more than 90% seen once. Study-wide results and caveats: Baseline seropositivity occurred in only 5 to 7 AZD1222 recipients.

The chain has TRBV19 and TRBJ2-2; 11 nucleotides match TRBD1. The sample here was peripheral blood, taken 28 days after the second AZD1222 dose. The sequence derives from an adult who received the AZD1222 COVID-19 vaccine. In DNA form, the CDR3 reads TGTGCCAGTAGTTCCGGACAGGGGGCTGGAACCGGGGAGCTGTTTTTT. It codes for CASSSGQGAGTGELFF.